The subject of this entry is one T cell receptor (beta chain). The antigen remains undetermined. The CDR3 sequence is 15 residues long. V was pared by 8 bases and J by 0 bases, with 14 bases between. Germline CDR1 MNHEY, CDR2 SVGAGI. The sample originates from a study of CD8+ T cells in alopecia areata. Study-wide points: With one nonresponder, baseline CD8+ expansion's link to response remains uncertain. Among the 100 top clones, expanded CD8+ clones, like scalp clonality, were significantly decreased by tofacitinib. The study found higher clonality in lesional than normal scalp, especially in alopecia totalis/universalis.

TCR sequencing used cDNA made by reverse transcription of extracted RNA. Using immunoSEQ multiplex PCR, the repertoire was profiled, and TCRdb retains in-frame clones only, with some absent. This table has approximately 200,000 clones, roughly three fifths appearing once. Treatment: oral pan-JAK inhibitor, 5-10 mg twice daily. V usage is TRBV6-5 and J usage is TRBJ2-4, with D tentatively TRBD2 (7 bases). The sequence derives from a human donor with alopecia areata. This specimen was CD4+ T cells sorted from blood, taken at week 4, from a patient treated with tofacitinib. In nucleotides, the CDR3 is TGTGCCAGCCGCCGGGGGGCCTTAGCCAAAAACATTCAGTACTTC. Translation gives CASRRGALAKNIQYF.